Listed below are T cell receptor beta chains from one sample, sequenced in a study of cytomegalovirus exposure and HLA in healthy donors. Clones were sequenced by immunoSEQ multiplex PCR, and TCRdb holds only the in-frame ones, with some missing. This sample yields 150,000 to 180,000 clones, of which 60% to 75% are seen a single time; less than 3.5% belongs to the top ten. Sample: PBMCs. Every receptor here comes from a man aged 18 to 29 in good health and CMV-seronegative. Both conserved end residues are part of each CDR3. A D gene is named only where the DNA matches it firmly. Clone sizes are given selectively: once, few, many, or a class where the clone is expanded.

V,D,size,J,DNA,CDR3
TRBV2,.,.,TRBJ1-5,TGTGCCAGCAGGCGGCCAAACGAAGGGCCCCAGCATTTT,CASRRPNEGPQHF
TRBV4-3,.,.,TRBJ1-6,TGCGCCAGCAGCCAAAACGGTCCCCCTAATTCACCCCTCCACTTT,CASSQNGPPNSPLHF
TRBV4-1,TRBD2,.,TRBJ2-2,TGCGCCAGCAGCCAAAAGACTAGCGGGGGTTCAGGGGAGCTGTTTTTT,CASSQKTSGGSGELFF
TRBV6-5,.,.,TRBJ2-1,TGTGCCAGCAACACGGGCGGGCGGGGCGAGCAGTTCTTC,CASNTGGRGEQFF
TRBV9,.,.,TRBJ1-4,TGTGCCAGCAGCCCCCAAGTATTGGAGGGGGAAAAACTGTTTTTT,CASSPQVLEGEKLFF
TRBV6-5,TRBD1,.,TRBJ1-5,TGTGCCAGCAGAGAACAGGGGGAGGGTCAGCCCCAGCATTTT,CASREQGEGQPQHF
TRBV7-2,.,.,TRBJ2-7,TGTGCCAGCAGCGACAGGTTCTACGAGCAGTACTTC,CASSDRFYEQYF
TRBV5-4,TRBD2,.,TRBJ2-3,TGTGCCAGCAGCTCTGGGGCGGGAGTTCGCACAGATACGCAGTATTTT,CASSSGAGVRTDTQYF
TRBV4-1,TRBD1,.,TRBJ2-7,TGCGCCAGCAGCCGGGGACAGGAACTTTGGACCTACGAGCAGTACTTC,CASSRGQELWTYEQYF
TRBV4-2,.,.,TRBJ1-2,TGTGCCAGCAGCCAGTCATTAGGGGTGGGCTATGGCTACACCTTC,CASSQSLGVGYGYTF
TRBV6-5,TRBD1,.,TRBJ1-5,TGTGCCAGCAGTGCCGGGACAGGTCGCAATCAGCCCCAGCATTTT,CASSAGTGRNQPQHF
TRBV28,TRBD1,.,TRBJ1-4,TGTGCCAGCAGTCTATACTCCGGACAGGCCAGTTACGAAAAACTGTTTTTT,CASSLYSGQASYEKLFF
TRBV5-1,.,.,TRBJ1-2,TGCGCCAGCAGCTTGTTGCCAGTTTATGGCTACACCTTC,CASSLLPVYGYTF
TRBV6-4,.,few,TRBJ2-3,TGTGCCAGCAGCATGGAGGAGACTAGCACAGATACGCAGTATTTT,CASSMEETSTDTQYF
TRBV5-4,.,.,TRBJ2-1,TGTGCCAGCAGGTCCGGGGGCTACAATGAGCAGTTCTTC,CASRSGGYNEQFF
TRBV7-3,.,.,TRBJ1-3,TGTGCCAGCAGCTCAGGAGGTTCAACCTCTGGAAACACCATATATTTT,CASSSGGSTSGNTIYF
TRBV7-8,.,.,TRBJ2-7,TGTGCCAGCAGCCCCAAGGAGTTTCCCTACGAGCAGTACTTC,CASSPKEFPYEQYF
TRBV30,.,.,TRBJ2-7,TGTGCCTGGAGTGAAGGAGGCCCCTACGAGCAGTACTTC,CAWSEGGPYEQYF
TRBV7-7,TRBD1,.,TRBJ1-4,TGTGCTGGTATCCACAGGGGCGGGAGGGATGAAAAACTGTTTTTT,CAGIHRGGRDEKLFF
TRBV19,TRBD2,.,TRBJ2-4,TGTGCCAGTAGCGGGACTAGCGGGGGGGTCAAAAACATTCAGTACTTC,CASSGTSGGVKNIQYF
TRBV5-4,.,few,TRBJ2-2,TGTGCCAGCAGCTTGGGAGGGATGGATACCGGGGAGCTGTTTTTT,CASSLGGMDTGELFF
TRBV9,.,once,TRBJ1-2,TGTGCCAGCAGCGTAGTGCTTACCCCAGGGGTAGGCTACACCTTC,CASSVVLTPGVGYTF
TRBV5-4,TRBD2,.,TRBJ2-3,TGTGCCAGCAGCTCCGGGGGGGCGGATACGCAGTATTTT,CASSSGGADTQYF
TRBV10-3,.,.,TRBJ1-2,TGTGCCATCAGCAGGGAAGAAAGTAACTATGGCTACACCTTC,CAISREESNYGYTF
TRBV5-1,TRBD2,.,TRBJ2-3,TGCGCCAGCAGCAAGAACACCGGGACTAGCGGGGGGGCAGCAGATACGCAGTATTTT,CASSKNTGTSGGAADTQYF
TRBV5-1,TRBD2,.,TRBJ2-1,TGCGCCAGCAGCCGGGGGGTGGGCTCCTACAATGAGCAGTTCTTC,CASSRGVGSYNEQFF
TRBV19,.,.,TRBJ1-2,TGTGCCAGTACTTACCGCTTTAACGGGGGAAACGGTGGCTACACCTTC,CASTYRFNGGNGGYTF
TRBV10-2,TRBD2,.,TRBJ2-1,TGCGCCAGCAGTTTAGCGGGCCTGGGGAATGAGCAGTTCTTC,CASSLAGLGNEQFF
TRBV4-2,.,.,TRBJ2-7,TGTGCCAGCAGCCAAGAAACGCAGGGCTACGAGCAGTACTTC,CASSQETQGYEQYF
TRBV27,TRBD1,.,TRBJ2-2,TGTGCCAGCAGTTCCCCGGGACAGGATGTCAGCGGGGAGCTGTTTTTT,CASSSPGQDVSGELFF
TRBV7-2,TRBD1,.,TRBJ1-1,TGTGCCAGCAGCCCCCAGGGGGCGCGCACTGAAGCTTTCTTT,CASSPQGARTEAFF
TRBV5-8,.,.,TRBJ1-3,TGTGCCAGCAGCTTACAGGGCTCTGGAAACACCATATATTTT,CASSLQGSGNTIYF
TRBV18,TRBD1,once,TRBJ2-7,TGTGCCAGCTCAACCGGGACAGTGTTCTACGAGCAGTACTTC,CASSTGTVFYEQYF
TRBV5-1,.,.,TRBJ1-3,TGCGCCAGCAGCTTGGGACAGAGAGGAAACACCATATATTTT,CASSLGQRGNTIYF
TRBV11-2,TRBD2,once,TRBJ2-2,TGTGCCAGCAGCCTACTAGCGGGGCCTCGAGAGCTGTTTTTT,CASSLLAGPRELFF
TRBV29-1,TRBD1,once,TRBJ1-1,TGCAGCGCCTCGGACAGGGGCACTGAAGCTTTCTTT,CSASDRGTEAFF
TRBV7-2,TRBD1,.,TRBJ1-1,TGTGCCAGCAGCTTAAGGGGGCTGGACACTGAAGCTTTCTTT,CASSLRGLDTEAFF
TRBV7-3,TRBD1,.,TRBJ2-6,TGTGCCAGCAGCTTAGGACAGGGCGGTGGGGCCAACGTCCTGACTTTC,CASSLGQGGGANVLTF
TRBV19,.,few,TRBJ1-5,TGTGCCAGTAGTATCCAGACTATTAGCAATCAGCCCCAGCATTTT,CASSIQTISNQPQHF
TRBV6-5,.,.,TRBJ1-5,TGTGCCAGCAGTTACTCGATGTCCCCGGGCAATCAGCCCCAGCATTTT,CASSYSMSPGNQPQHF
TRBV2,.,.,TRBJ2-1,TGTGCCAGCAGTGGACTCCTCTCAATTAAGTTCTTC,CASSGLLSIKFF
TRBV28,.,once,TRBJ1-6,TGTGCCAGCAGTTCCGGACAGAGGGAACCCCTCCACTTT,CASSSGQREPLHF
TRBV4-3,.,.,TRBJ2-7,TGCGCCAGCAGCCAAGACAGGGGCGCCTACGAGCAGTACTTC,CASSQDRGAYEQYF
TRBV6-5,TRBD2,.,TRBJ2-5,TGTGCCAGCAGTTTCGACCGGGAGGGGGTCCAAGAGACCCAGTACTTC,CASSFDREGVQETQYF
TRBV19,.,.,TRBJ1-5,TGTGCCAGTAGTATAAGGGACAACAATCAGCCCCAGCATTTT,CASSIRDNNQPQHF
TRBV10-3,TRBD2,.,TRBJ2-5,TGTGCCATCAGTGAGCCCCCGGGACTAGCGGGGCAAGAGACCCAGTACTTC,CAISEPPGLAGQETQYF
TRBV6-6,TRBD1,.,TRBJ1-6,TGTGCCAGCAGTTACCTCGCGACAGGGAATAATTCACCCCTCCACTTT,CASSYLATGNNSPLHF
TRBV7-2,TRBD1,few,TRBJ1-6,TGTGCCAGCAGCAGGGGGACAGGGCTCGAATCACCCCTCCACTTT,CASSRGTGLESPLHF
TRBV7-8,.,.,TRBJ2-1,TGTGCCAGCAGCTTAGCTGGACAGAACAATGAGCAGTTCTTC,CASSLAGQNNEQFF
TRBV18,TRBD2,.,TRBJ2-3,TGTGCCAGCTCACCCCGACTAGCGGGGGAGGTGGATACGCAGTATTTT,CASSPRLAGEVDTQYF
TRBV11-2,.,.,TRBJ2-5,TGTGCCAGCCGAGGGTATGAGACCCAGTACTTC,CASRGYETQYF